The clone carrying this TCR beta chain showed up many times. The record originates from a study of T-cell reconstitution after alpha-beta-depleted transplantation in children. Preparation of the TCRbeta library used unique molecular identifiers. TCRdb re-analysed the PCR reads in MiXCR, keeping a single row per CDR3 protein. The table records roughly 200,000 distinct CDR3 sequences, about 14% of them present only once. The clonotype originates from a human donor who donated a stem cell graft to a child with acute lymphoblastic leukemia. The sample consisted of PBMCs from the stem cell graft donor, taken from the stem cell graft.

The CDR3 nucleotides read TGTGCCAGCAGTTCCGACGTGGGAGGGGCGGGCGAGCAGTACTTC. Amino acid sequence: CASSSDVGGAGEQYF. The chain combines TRBV12-3 or TRBV12-4 with TRBJ2-7, with 7 bases matching TRBD2. The J segment lost 6 bases and the V segment lost 4 bases, leaving 12 bases of the junction unmatched. CDR3 size: 15 residues.